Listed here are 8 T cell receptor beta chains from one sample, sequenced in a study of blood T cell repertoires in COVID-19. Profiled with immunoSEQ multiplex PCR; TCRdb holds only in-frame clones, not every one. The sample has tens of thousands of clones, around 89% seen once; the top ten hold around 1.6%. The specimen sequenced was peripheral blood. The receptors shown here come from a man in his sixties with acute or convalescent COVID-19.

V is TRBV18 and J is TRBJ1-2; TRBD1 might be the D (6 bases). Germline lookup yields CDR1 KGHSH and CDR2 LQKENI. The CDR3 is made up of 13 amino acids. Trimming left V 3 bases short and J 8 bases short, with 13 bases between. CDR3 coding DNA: TGTGCCAGCTCACCCTACAGGGAAGGAGGCTACACCTTC. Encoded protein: CASSPYREGGYTF.

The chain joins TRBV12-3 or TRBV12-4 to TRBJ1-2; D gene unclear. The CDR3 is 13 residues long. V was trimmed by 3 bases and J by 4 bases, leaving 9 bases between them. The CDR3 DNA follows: TGTGCCAGCAGTTTCGAGGGCCTCTATGGCTACACCTTC. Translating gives CASSFEGLYGYTF.

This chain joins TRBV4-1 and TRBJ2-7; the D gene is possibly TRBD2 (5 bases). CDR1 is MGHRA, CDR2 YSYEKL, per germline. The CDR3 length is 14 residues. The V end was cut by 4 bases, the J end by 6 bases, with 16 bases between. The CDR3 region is CASSPTGLVGEQYF. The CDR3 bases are TGCGCCAGCAGCCCCACCGGACTGGTCGGCGAGCAGTACTTC.

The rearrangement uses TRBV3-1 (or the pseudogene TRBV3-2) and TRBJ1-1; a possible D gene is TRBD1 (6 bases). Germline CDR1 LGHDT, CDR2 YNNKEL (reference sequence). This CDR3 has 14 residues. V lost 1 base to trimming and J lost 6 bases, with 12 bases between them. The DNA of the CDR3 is TGTGCCAGCAGCCAAGTCGGGGCAGGGGCTGAAGCTTTCTTT. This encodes CASSQVGAGAEAFF.

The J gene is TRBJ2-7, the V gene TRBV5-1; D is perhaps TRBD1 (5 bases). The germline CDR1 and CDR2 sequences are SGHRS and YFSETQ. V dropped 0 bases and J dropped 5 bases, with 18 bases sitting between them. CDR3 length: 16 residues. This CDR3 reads CASSLGLGAQGNEQYF. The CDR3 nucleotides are TGCGCCAGCAGCTTGGGGTTAGGGGCGCAAGGGAACGAGCAGTACTTC.

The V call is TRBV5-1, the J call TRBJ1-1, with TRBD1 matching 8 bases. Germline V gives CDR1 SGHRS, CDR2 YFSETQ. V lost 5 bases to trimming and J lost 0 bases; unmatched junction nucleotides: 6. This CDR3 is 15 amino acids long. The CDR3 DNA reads TGCGCCAGCAGGAGTAGACAGGGGATGAACACTGAAGCTTTCTTT. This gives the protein CASRSRQGMNTEAFF.

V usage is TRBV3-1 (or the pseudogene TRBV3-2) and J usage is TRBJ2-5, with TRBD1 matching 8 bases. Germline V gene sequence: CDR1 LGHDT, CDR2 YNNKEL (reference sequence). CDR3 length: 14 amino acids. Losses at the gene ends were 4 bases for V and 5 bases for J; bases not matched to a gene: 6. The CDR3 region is CASSPTGAGETQYF. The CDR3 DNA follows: TGTGCCAGCAGCCCGACAGGGGCCGGGGAGACCCAGTACTTC.

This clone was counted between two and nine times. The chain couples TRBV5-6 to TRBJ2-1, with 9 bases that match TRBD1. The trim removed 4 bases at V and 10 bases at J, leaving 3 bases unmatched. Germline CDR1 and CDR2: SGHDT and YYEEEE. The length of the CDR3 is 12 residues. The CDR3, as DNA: TGTGCCAGCAGCACAGGGACAGGGGAGCAGTTCTTC. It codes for CASSTGTGEQFF.